The 25 T cell receptor delta chains below all came from one sample that was sequenced in a study of delta chains in infants with herpesvirus infections. Reverse transcription of PBMC RNA used primers specific for the gamma and delta chains. TCRdb reprocessed the RT-PCR reads through CATT. This table has roughly 1,500 delta-chain clones, roughly a fifth appearing once. The specimen comprised peripheral blood, sampled at time point 2 of longitudinal follow-up. The receptor set was obtained from a human donor who was a Ugandan infant, either HIV-exposed or HIV-unexposed (not recorded which).

This clone is categorized as large (0.1 to 1%). The V and J genes are TRAV29/DV5 and TRDJ1, with 7 positions matching TRDD3. CDR1 is NSMFDY and CDR2 is ISSIKDK in the germline V gene. Losses at the gene ends were 4 bases for V and 0 bases for J; bases not matched to a gene: 9. There are 15 residues in the CDR3. The CDR3 spells CAAAGYSAHTDKLIF. The CDR3, as DNA: TGTGCAGCAGCGGGATACTCAGCACACACCGATAAACTCATCTTT.

This rearrangement joins TRDV1 to TRDJ1, with TRDD3 identical over 9 bases. J gave up 0 bases and V 5 bases, and 34 bases lay outside the gene matches. Germline V gene data show CDR1 as TSWWSYY and CDR2 as QGS. CDR3 length: 25 amino acids. DNA for the CDR3: TGTGCTCTTGGGAGCCTACACGGGGGCCGAAAGAGTCCAGCGGGGATACGTGAGTACACCGATAAACTCATCTTT. Residues: CALGSLHGGRKSPAGIREYTDKLIF.

This clone was counted a few times. This chain uses TRDV1 with TRDJ1; 7 positions agree with TRDD2. V trimming: 0 bases; J trimming: 10 bases; junction bases outside the gene matches: 23. Germline values: CDR1 TSWWSYY, CDR2 QGS. This CDR3 region has 19 residues. The CDR3 bases are TGTGCTCTTGGGGAACTTGAACTTCCTAAAGTAATATTCATACGTGTACTCATCTTT. Translating it yields CALGELELPKVIFIRVLIF.

As for this clone: A much larger clone lies one base from this, so it may be a read error. The V call is TRDV1, the J call TRDJ1; 11 nucleotides match TRDD3. The CDR3 spans 22 residues. Germline V CDR1 and CDR2: TSWWSYY, QGS. The CDR3 DNA reads TGTGCTCTTGGGGAACTGGGCTGCCTCGGGATGGGGGATACGGGCCATACCGTTAAACTCATCTTT. As protein: CALGELGCLGMGDTGHTVKLIF.

The V and J genes are TRDV1 and TRDJ2, with D possibly matching TRDD3 (6 bases). This CDR3 contains 19 residues. The germline V and J ends were trimmed by 4 bases and 2 bases, with 23 bases remaining between them. CDR1 is TSWWSYY, CDR2 QGS, per germline. CDR3 residues: CALGGLWGWGLSLTAQLFF. The CDR3 DNA sequence: TGTGCTCTTGGGGGGCTCTGGGGTTGGGGGCTCTCATTGACAGCACAACTCTTCTTT.

This clone was seen a handful of times. This chain connects TRDV1 to TRDJ1, with D maybe TRDD3 (6 bases). V gave up 0 bases and J gave up 0 bases, with 17 bases separating them. This CDR3 is 18 amino acids long. Per germline, CDR1 TSWWSYY and CDR2 QGS. The DNA of the CDR3 is TGTGCTCTTGGGGAACTACCGGGATTAGATACGTACACCGATAAACTCATCTTT. Its translation is CALGELPGLDTYTDKLIF.

With respect to this clone: A far larger clone lies a single base away; this is likely a read error. Other DNA sequences from this sample encode an identical CDR3 as well. The chain carries TRDV1 and TRDJ1; TRDD3 agrees at 9 bases. Unmatched junction bases numbered 39, after V lost 4 bases and J lost 0 bases. The germline V gene has CDR1 TSWWSYY and CDR2 QGS. CDR3 length equals 27 residues. The CDR3 coding sequence is TGTGCTCTTGGGGTACAGTTACCCGAACATTCAGCCTTCCTGCGCACTGGGGGACGTCGTTACACCGATAAACTCATCTTT. Translating it yields CALGVQLPEHSAFLRTGGRRYTDKLIF.

About this clone: A much larger clone lies a single base off, so this may be a read error. The chain has TRDV1 and TRDJ1; 12 positions match TRDD3. Per germline, CDR1 TSWWSYY and CDR2 QGS. J was trimmed by 0 bases and V by 0 bases; bases with no gene match: 32. This CDR3 contains 27 residues. CDR3 sequence: CALGELRGRLPTLLGDTTSRYTDKLIF. CDR3 bases: TGTGCTCTTGGGGAACTGAGGGGGCGCCTCCCTACTCTACTGGGGGATACAACCAGTAGGTACACCGATAAACTCATCTTT.

As to this clone: A much larger clone differs from this one at a single base, so this may be a read error. The same CDR3 arises from other DNA sequences in this sample as well. The chain has TRDV2 and TRDJ1, with 7 bases identical to TRDD3. The CDR3 has 15 residues. Germline CDR1 and CDR2: GEAIGNYY and EKD. This CDR3 reads CACDTRLGNTDKLIF. In DNA, the CDR3 is TGTGCCTGTGACACCCGACTGGGGAACACCGACAAACTCATCTTT.

This clone is labeled large. The genes are TRDV1 and TRDJ1, with a weak D call TRDD2 (6 bases). The germline CDR1 and CDR2 sequences are TSWWSYY and QGS. The ends were cut back, 0 bases at V and 10 bases at J, with 21 bases in the middle. There are 16 residues in the CDR3. Written as DNA, the CDR3 is TGTGCTCTTGGGGAACTAGGCTTCCTTTCCTCCAGGCGACTCATCTTT. As protein: CALGELGFLSSRRLIF.

By sample fraction, this clone is medium-sized. The chain employs TRDV1 and TRDJ1; 8 bases line up with TRDD3. Germline CDR1 and CDR2: TSWWSYY and QGS. V gave up 7 bases and J gave up 6 bases; unmatched junction bases: 16. The CDR3 consists of 16 residues. The CDR3 spells CALAPLGNWGSHKLIF. The DNA of the CDR3 is TGTGCTCTTGCTCCCTTGGGAAACTGGGGGTCCCATAAACTCATCTTT.

The genes are TRDV1 and TRDJ1, with a weak D call TRDD2 (5 bases). The germline V gene encodes CDR1 TSWWSYY and CDR2 QGS. The CDR3 is made up of 15 amino acids. V was trimmed by 1 base and J by 3 bases, leaving 12 bases between them. Written as DNA, the CDR3 is TGTGCTCTTGGGGAACAGATTCCTCTTGCCGATAAACTCATCTTT. Translation: CALGEQIPLADKLIF.

Points on this clone: A much more abundant neighbour one base away suggests this may be a read error. Other DNA sequences within the sample encode an identical CDR3. V gene TRDV2 combines with J gene TRDJ1, with TRDD1 as a possible D gene (5 bases). The CDR3 contains 16 residues. CDR1 and CDR2 from the germline V gene are GEAIGNYY and EKD. DNA for the CDR3: TGTGCTTGTAATAGAAGCGTAGGGAAGTACACCGATAAACTCATCTTT. This sequence encodes CACNRSVGKYTDKLIF.

The chain carries TRDV1 and TRDJ1; tentatively, D is TRDD1 (5 bases). Trimming pared 7 bases from V and 0 bases from J, leaving 12 bases between. CDR1 and CDR2 (germline): TSWWSYY, QGS. The CDR3 runs to 14 residues. The CDR3 DNA reads as TGTGCTCTTGTGGGTTTGAAATACACCGATAAACTCATCTTT. It specifies CALVGLKYTDKLIF.

Within the sample, this clone is medium-sized (0.01 to 0.1%). The chain recombines TRDV1 with TRDJ1, with D uncertain. Trimming stripped 6 bases from V and 0 bases from J, with 11 bases between. There are 14 residues in the CDR3. Germline CDR1 is TSWWSYY and CDR2 is QGS. Here the CDR3 DNA reads TGTGCTCTTGGCCCCACGCGGGACACCGATAAACTCATCTTT. Amino acid sequence: CALGPTRDTDKLIF.

The rearrangement uses TRDV1 and TRDJ1; 7 nucleotides agree with TRDD3. The V gene end was trimmed by 4 bases and the J gene end by 1 base; junction bases not matched to a gene: 15. CDR1 and CDR2 from the germline V gene are TSWWSYY and QGS. The CDR3 has 18 residues. CDR3 in amino acids: CALGGRLLPGGFTDKLIF. CDR3 nucleotides: TGTGCTCTTGGGGGGCGACTTCTCCCTGGGGGGTTCACCGATAAACTCATCTTT.

This clone was counted between two and nine times. V gene TRDV1 combines with J gene TRDJ1, with 13 bases that match TRDD3. Trimming cost V 4 bases and J 1 base; bases outside gene matches: 15. There are 20 residues in the CDR3. Germline V gene lookup returns CDR1 TSWWSYY and CDR2 QGS. DNA of the CDR3: TGTGCTCTTGGGGGTGACCGTAGTTACTGGGGGATACGAGGCACCGATAAACTCATCTTT. As protein: CALGGDRSYWGIRGTDKLIF.

A remark on this clone: A read error may be the cause here, since a much bigger clone is one base away. The CDR3 DNA reads TGTGCCTTTAGTTTCCTACGCCCGGGGGATCTCTGCCTCATCTTT. Residues: CAFSFLRPGDLCLIF. The V gene is TRDV3, the J gene TRDJ1; tentatively, D is TRDD2 or TRDD3 (7 bases each). Trimming shortened V by 0 bases and J by 11 bases, and 25 bases separated the two germline ends. Germline lookup yields CDR1 TVYSNPD and CDR2 GDNSRS (reference sequence). The CDR3 extends over 15 amino acids.

This clone is termed large. CDR3 sequence reads: CALGHSLAWWGIAYTDKLIF. The DNA for the CDR3 is TGTGCTCTTGGCCATTCCCTGGCTTGGTGGGGGATAGCGTACACCGATAAACTCATCTTT. V and J are TRDV1 and TRDJ1; 9 bases are shared with TRDD3. Germline values: CDR1 TSWWSYY, CDR2 QGS. V lost 6 bases and J lost 0; bases outside the gene matches: 20. The CDR3 totals 20 residues.

This clone has only a few counts. The V and J genes are TRDV1 and TRDJ1; 13 nucleotides match TRDD3. Germline CDR1 is TSWWSYY and CDR2 is QGS. V lost 3 bases, J lost 6 bases, and 25 bases stayed unmatched. CDR3 length: 22 residues. CDR3 nucleotides: TGTGCTCTTGGGGATAGCAGTTCCCCCTACTATTCGTACTGGGGGATACGAAATAAACTCATCTTT. Amino acid sequence: CALGDSSSPYYSYWGIRNKLIF.

This clone is deemed large (0.1 to 1%). The rearrangement links TRDV3 to TRDJ1; 12 bases map to TRDD3. The CDR3 spans 18 residues. Looked up from germline, CDR1 is TVYSNPD and CDR2 is GDNSRS (reference sequence). The V segment lost 4 bases and the J segment 2 bases; nucleotides outside the gene matches: 17. CDR3 coding DNA: TGTGCCTACTTGATGAGAGGTACTGGGGGATACATGACCGATAAACTCATCTTT. It specifies CAYLMRGTGGYMTDKLIF.

This clone has a handful of counts. The chain has TRDV1 and TRDJ1; maybe TRDD2 (6 bases). This CDR3 region has 17 residues. CDR1 and CDR2 (germline): TSWWSYY, QGS. The V end was cut by 5 bases, the J end by 4 bases, with 23 bases between. CDR3 in amino acids: CALGNRISYQIVDKLIF. DNA of the CDR3: TGTGCTCTTGGGAACCGCATTTCCTATCAGATTGTCGATAAACTCATCTTT.

In its sample, this clone is medium-sized (0.01 to 0.1%). V usage is TRDV3 and J usage is TRDJ1, with 7 bases aligning to TRDD2. The CDR3 length is 17 residues. With 3 bases clipped from V and 0 bases from J, the junction kept 16 bases outside the gene matches. Per germline, CDR1 TVYSNPD and CDR2 GDNSRS (reference sequence). The CDR3 region has the DNA TGTGCCTTCAACACCACTCCTCCCTTCCTCTACACCGATAAACTCATCTTT. Translated, it gives CAFNTTPPFLYTDKLIF.

This clone ranks as large. This CDR3 is also generated by other DNA sequences in the sample. The V call is TRDV2, the J call TRDJ1; 8 bases are a match to TRDD3. Trimming took 2 bases from V and 4 from J; bases not matched to a gene: 11. The CDR3 runs 16 residues. In germline, CDR1 is GEAIGNYY, CDR2 EKD. CDR3 sequence: CACDKPYWGPNDKLIF. The CDR3 DNA is TGTGCCTGTGACAAACCATACTGGGGGCCAAACGATAAACTCATCTTT.

By sample fraction, this clone is medium-sized. The DNA of the CDR3 is TGTGCCTGTGACTGGGGGATACAGTACACCGATAAACTCATCTTT. Protein: CACDWGIQYTDKLIF. The chain has TRDV2 and TRDJ1, with 10 bases fitting TRDD3. After removal of 3 bases from V and 0 bases from J, the junction contained 3 bases not matched to a gene. The germline V gene encodes CDR1 GEAIGNYY and CDR2 EKD. The CDR3 sequence is 15 residues long.